The clone carrying this T cell receptor (beta chain) was counted a few times. Authors' methods: For nucleated cells, counts were estimated from reference gene primer amplification. The method was immunoSEQ multiplex PCR; TCRdb's version includes in-frame clones alone and lacks a portion of them. V, J and clone size reflect that table, while D and trimming were determined from the DNA. The data show 120,000 or so clones, around 87% seen once. The data are from a study of blood T cell repertoires in COVID-19. Across the study: COVID-19 samples from acute and convalescent phases originated in the United States, Italy and Spain.

With 7 bases clipped from V and 11 bases from J, the junction kept 15 bases outside the gene matches. Germline V gene lookup returns CDR1 MDHEN and CDR2 SYDVKM. CDR3 length: 16 amino acids. The TCR was taken from a woman aged 55-69 years with acute or convalescent COVID-19. The rearrangement links TRBV28 to TRBJ1-6; TRBD1 matches 9 bases. The sample was peripheral blood. The CDR3 DNA sequence: TGTGCCAGCACCATATCCCCCCGACAGGGGGAACCACCCCTCCACTTT. It translates to CASTISPRQGEPPLHF. The full variable domain, its missing parts supplied by reference TRBV28 and TRBJ1-6, is DVKVTQSSRYLVKRTGEKVFLECVQDMDHENMFWYRQDPGLGLRLIYFSYDVKMKEKGDIPEGYSVSREKKERFSLILESASTNQTSMYLCASTISPRQGEPPLHFGNGTRLTVT.